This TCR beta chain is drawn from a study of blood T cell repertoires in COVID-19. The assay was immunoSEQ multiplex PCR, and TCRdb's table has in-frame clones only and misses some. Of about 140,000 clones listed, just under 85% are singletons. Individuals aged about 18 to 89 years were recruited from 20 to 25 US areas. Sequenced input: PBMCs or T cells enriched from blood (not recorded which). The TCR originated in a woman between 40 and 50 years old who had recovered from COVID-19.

This CDR3 reads CASSQPGSGEKLFF. CDR3 nucleotides: TGTGCCAGCAGCCAACCGGGAAGTGGGGAAAAACTGTTTTTT. The rearrangement links TRBV16 to TRBJ1-4; D gene uncertain. The V gene lost 2 bases and the J gene lost 8 bases, with 12 bases spanning the gap. CDR3 length: 14 residues. Germline V gene sequence: CDR1 KGHSY, CDR2 FQNENV.